One sample yielded the 30 T cell receptor beta chains listed below, sequenced in a study of cytomegalovirus exposure and HLA in healthy donors. Amplification used 60 Vbeta primers and 13 Jbeta primers. TCRdb's table, derived via immunoSEQ multiplex PCR, lists solely in-frame clones and lacks some. The sample carries more than 200,000 clones, about 85% recorded once. Sequenced sample: PBMCs. The receptors come from a human donor in good health.

V and J are TRBV7-2 and TRBJ1-3; D unresolved. The ends were cut back, 5 bases at V and 5 bases at J, with 13 bases in the middle. The CDR3 is made up of 14 amino acids. Per germline, CDR1 SGHTA and CDR2 FQGNSA. The CDR3 DNA reads as TGTGCCAGCAGCGGCGTGGGGAGCAGAAACACCATATATTTT. Amino acids: CASSGVGSRNTIYF. The full variable domain, with the rest looked up from reference TRBV7-2 and TRBJ1-3, is GAGVSQSPSNKVTEKGKDVELRCDPISGHTALYWYRQSLGQGLEFLIYFQGNSAPDKSGLPSDRFSAERTGGSVSTLTIQRTQQEDSAVYLCASSGVGSRNTIYFGEGSWLTVV.

The chain is built from TRBV2 and TRBJ2-7; TRBD2 aligns across 7 bases. Germline values: CDR1 SNHLY, CDR2 FYNNEI. This CDR3 contains 13 residues. Trimming at V came to 7 bases and at J to 0 bases, leaving 3 bases not matched to a gene. CDR3 in DNA: TGTGCCAGCATAGAGCGGGGCTCCTACGAGCAGTACTTC. It encodes CASIERGSYEQYF. Together with reference TRBV2 and TRBJ2-7, the CDR3 gives the full variable domain: EPEVTQTPSHQVTQMGQEVILRCVPISNHLYFYWYRQILGQKVEFLVSFYNNEISEKSEIFDDQFSVERPDGSNFTLKIRSTKLEDSAMYFCASIERGSYEQYFGPGTRLTVT.

The chain recombines TRBV7-9 with TRBJ2-3, with D perhaps matching TRBD2 (5 bases). The germline CDR1 and CDR2 sequences are SEHNR and FQNEAQ (reference sequence). The ends were cut back, 5 bases at V and 0 bases at J, with 15 bases in the middle. The CDR3 sequence is 16 residues long. CDR3 protein: CASSAKLGRSTDTQYF. The CDR3 region has the DNA TGTGCCAGCAGCGCCAAACTAGGCCGTAGCACAGATACGCAGTATTTT.

CDR3 region: CASSPGGQGRLEQYF. CDR3 DNA: TGTGCCAGCTCACCGGGGGGACAGGGACGGTTAGAGCAGTACTTC. The V and J genes are TRBV18 and TRBJ2-7; 9 bases fit TRBD1. The trim removed 3 bases at V and 7 bases at J, leaving 10 bases unmatched. CDR1 KGHSH and CDR2 LQKENI come from the germline V gene. The CDR3 extends over 15 amino acids.

The J gene is TRBJ2-1, the V gene TRBV6-1; 9 bases fit TRBD1. The CDR3 contains 15 residues. J lost 3 bases, V lost 6 bases, and 6 bases had no gene match. The germline V gene has CDR1 MNHNS and CDR2 SASEGT. The CDR3 sequence is CASSGDRAYYNEQFF. DNA of the CDR3: TGTGCCAGCAGCGGGGACAGGGCCTACTACAATGAGCAGTTCTTC.

The chain has TRBV7-6 and TRBJ2-7; 11 bases agree with TRBD1. The germline V gene has CDR1 SGHVS and CDR2 FNYEAQ. The length of the CDR3 is 16 residues. With 1 base clipped from V and 2 bases from J, the junction kept 4 bases outside the gene matches. The CDR3 region has the DNA TGTGCCAGCAGCTTAGGTACGGGACAGGGGGCCTACGAGCAGTACTTC. As protein: CASSLGTGQGAYEQYF.

The J gene is TRBJ2-1, the V gene TRBV5-1; 12 positions match TRBD2. This CDR3 comprises 16 residues. CDR1 and CDR2 from the germline V gene are SGHRS and YFSETQ. V dropped 3 bases and J dropped 5; count of bases not matched to a gene: 6. This CDR3 reads CASSYLAGGPNNEQFF. Written as DNA, the CDR3 is TGCGCCAGCAGCTACCTAGCGGGAGGGCCAAACAATGAGCAGTTCTTC.

The chain joins TRBV5-1 to TRBJ1-1; possibly TRBD1 for D (5 bases). The CDR3 runs to 15 residues. CDR1 and CDR2 (germline): SGHRS, YFSETQ. The V end lost 5 bases, the J end lost 8 bases, and 22 bases lay between the germline ends. The CDR3 DNA reads as TGCGCCAGCAGGCCTATGGCCGGCGGGGCGCGGGAAGCTTTCTTT. Protein sequence: CASRPMAGGAREAFF.

The chain is built from TRBV19 and TRBJ1-5; D remains ambiguous. The V and J ends lost 3 bases and 0 bases respectively, with 9 bases between them. The CDR3 loop spans 15 amino acids. Germline V lookup: CDR1 LNHDA, CDR2 SQIVND (reference sequence). The CDR3 loop is CASSIRSYSNQPQHF. The CDR3 nucleotides are TGTGCCAGTAGTATTCGGAGCTATAGCAATCAGCCCCAGCATTTT.

This chain uses TRBV4-3 with TRBJ2-2, with 9 bases identical to TRBD1. The CDR3 consists of 17 residues. V dropped 1 base and J dropped 7; count of bases not matched to a gene: 10. CDR1 is LGHNA, CDR2 YSLEER, per germline. CDR3 protein: CASSQVATGGYNGELFF. DNA of the CDR3: TGCGCCAGCAGCCAAGTGGCGACAGGGGGGTATAACGGGGAGCTGTTTTTT.

The chain employs TRBV4-3 and TRBJ2-4; D perhaps matches TRBD1 (6 bases). With 0 bases removed from V and 10 bases from J, the gap between germline ends came to 13 bases. The CDR3 has 14 amino acids. CDR1 is LGHNA, CDR2 YSLEER, per germline. The DNA for the CDR3 is TGCGCCAGCAGCCAAGATACCGAGACAGGAATTCAGTACTTC. Encoded protein: CASSQDTETGIQYF.

The V and J genes are TRBV27 and TRBJ1-3; D may be TRBD1 (6 bases). V was cut by 5 bases and J by 9 bases, with 23 bases left in between. Germline-derived CDR1 and CDR2 are MNHEY and SMNVEV (reference sequence). There are 16 residues in the CDR3. The CDR3 DNA sequence: TGTGCCAGCAGTACCCGGACAGTCCAAGGGGATCCCACCATATATTTT. It codes for CASSTRTVQGDPTIYF.

This sequence joins TRBV16 and TRBJ2-1; D is unresolved. Germline loops: CDR1 KGHSY, CDR2 FQNENV. CDR3 size: 14 residues. V was pared by 2 bases and J by 4 bases, with 9 bases between. The CDR3 protein is CASSQGWAYNEQFF. The CDR3 DNA sequence: TGTGCCAGCAGCCAAGGGTGGGCGTACAATGAGCAGTTCTTC. Supplemented by reference TRBV16 and TRBJ2-1, the full variable domain reads GEEVAQTPKHLVRGEGQKAKLYCAPIKGHSYVFWYQQVLKNEFKFLISFQNENVFDETGMPKERFSAKCLPNSPCSLEIQATKLEDSAVYFCASSQGWAYNEQFFGPGTRLTVL.

The sample holds one count of this clone. This rearrangement joins TRBV9 to TRBJ2-5; D remains unclear. The germline V gene has CDR1 SGDLS and CDR2 YYNGEE. This CDR3 is 15 amino acids long. Deletions cut 0 bases from V and 4 bases from J, with 13 bases between. The CDR3 nucleotides read TGTGCCAGCAGCGTAGAGCGAGGCGCGAGAGAGACCCAGTACTTC. Amino acids: CASSVERGARETQYF.

The rearrangement joins TRBV29-1 to TRBJ2-7, with D possibly being TRBD1 (10 bases). The CDR3 is 14 residues long. CDR1 and CDR2 from the germline V gene are SQVTM and ANQGSEA. V was pared by 4 bases and J by 2 bases, with 15 bases between. CDR3 loop: CSVASGTGAYEQYF. CDR3 DNA sequence: TGCAGCGTTGCTAGCGGGACAGGGGCCTACGAGCAGTACTTC.

The rearrangement links TRBV5-1 to TRBJ2-3; no clear D gene. V was trimmed by 0 bases and J by 2 bases, leaving 4 bases between them. Germline V lookup: CDR1 SGHRS, CDR2 YFSETQ. CDR3 length equals 13 residues. The CDR3: CASSLAFTDTQYF. The CDR3 nucleotides read TGCGCCAGCAGCTTGGCGTTCACAGATACGCAGTATTTT.

The rearrangement joins TRBV28 to TRBJ2-1; 11 bases agree with TRBD2. With 6 bases clipped from V and 4 bases from J, the junction kept 5 bases outside the gene matches. The germline CDR1 and CDR2 sequences are MDHEN and SYDVKM. This CDR3 region has 15 residues. The CDR3 spells CASRPGLAVYNEQFF. CDR3 in DNA: TGTGCCAGCAGGCCGGGACTAGCGGTTTACAATGAGCAGTTCTTC.

This chain links TRBV9 with TRBJ2-7; 8 nucleotides match TRBD1. The V gene's germline CDR1 is SGDLS and CDR2 YYNGEE. The CDR3 loop spans 13 amino acids. The V segment lost 1 base and the J segment 6 bases; nucleotides outside the gene matches: 3. CDR3 protein: CASSVRQGAEQYF. The CDR3 nucleotides are TGTGCCAGCAGCGTACGGCAGGGGGCCGAGCAGTACTTC.

The chain recombines TRBV6-7 with TRBJ2-7; D might be TRBD1 (6 bases). TRBV6-7 is classed as an ORF, of uncertain function. This CDR3 contains 15 residues. V lost 4 bases to trimming and J lost 2 bases, with 15 bases between them. The CDR3 DNA reads as TGTGCCAGCAGTTCAGACAGGCCGGGACCCTACGAGCAGTACTTC. Translated, it gives CASSSDRPGPYEQYF.

This clone was seen only a few times. The chain has TRBV2 and TRBJ2-3; 10 bases fit TRBD2. Germline V gives CDR1 SNHLY, CDR2 FYNNEI. V gave up 8 bases and J gave up 1 base; unmatched junction bases: 9. The CDR3 has 16 amino acids. CDR3 in DNA: TGTGCCAGCTCGCCTAGCGGGAGTCACGGCACAGATACGCAGTATTTT. It specifies CASSPSGSHGTDTQYF.

The gene calls are TRBV19 and TRBJ2-5; tentatively, D is TRBD2 (5 bases). Trimming removed 7 bases at V and 5 bases at J, with 11 bases between. The germline V gene encodes CDR1 LNHDA and CDR2 SQIVND (reference sequence). The CDR3 spans 12 residues. The CDR3 region is CASTAPGETQYF. CDR3 DNA: TGTGCCAGTACGGCTCCGGGGGAGACCCAGTACTTC. Supplemented by reference TRBV19 and TRBJ2-5, the full variable domain reads DGGITQSPKYLFRKEGQNVTLSCEQNLNHDAMYWYRQDPGQGLRLIYYSQIVNDFQKGDIAEGYSVSREKKESFPLTVTSAQKNPTAFYLCASTAPGETQYFGPGTRLLVL.

This clone was recorded once. The chain carries TRBV19 and TRBJ1-5; D might be TRBD1 (6 bases). The CDR3 runs 15 residues. V lost 6 bases and J lost 4, with 16 bases in between. Germline assignment: CDR1 LNHDA and CDR2 SQIVND (reference sequence). The CDR3 region has the DNA TGTGCCAGTAGATCGACAGGATTCGGGAATCAGCCCCAGCATTTT. This codes for CASRSTGFGNQPQHF.

V is TRBV28 and J is TRBJ1-5; the match to TRBD1 covers 7 bases. Germline-derived CDR1 and CDR2 are MDHEN and SYDVKM. Losses at the gene ends were 4 bases for V and 9 bases for J; bases not matched to a gene: 12. This CDR3 region has 15 residues. Written as DNA, the CDR3 is TGTGCCAGCAGTTGGGGGCGACAGGGCCCCCGGCCCCAGCATTTT. Protein: CASSWGRQGPRPQHF.

In nucleotides, the CDR3 is TGTGCCAGCAGTTTAAGACAGGGGATAGGTAATCAGCCCCAGCATTTT. Protein sequence: CASSLRQGIGNQPQHF. The chain carries TRBV28 and TRBJ1-5, with 8 positions matching TRBD1. The CDR3 consists of 16 residues. V was clipped by 2 bases and J by 4 bases; unmatched bases: 7. The germline V gene encodes CDR1 MDHEN and CDR2 SYDVKM.

This chain connects TRBV29-1 to TRBJ2-3; TRBD2 matches 11 bases. The CDR3 sequence is 14 residues long. V shed 7 bases and J 1 base; nucleotides not matched to a gene: 4. CDR1 is SQVTM, CDR2 ANQGSEA, per germline. The CDR3 sequence is CSAMGLAGTDTQYF. The CDR3, as DNA: TGCAGCGCTATGGGACTAGCGGGCACAGATACGCAGTATTTT.

The rearrangement joins TRBV11-2 to TRBJ2-7, with 9 nucleotides matching TRBD1. The CDR3 is made up of 14 amino acids. Germline V gene data show CDR1 as SGHAT and CDR2 as FQNNGV. Germline trimming cut 3 bases from V and 2 bases from J; bases unmatched to any gene: 2. The CDR3, as DNA: TGTGCCAGCAGCTTCGGGACAGGGCCCTACGAGCAGTACTTC. This codes for CASSFGTGPYEQYF.

J is TRBJ2-1 and V is TRBV11-2, with 12 nucleotides matching TRBD2. Germline trimming cut 4 bases from V and 9 bases from J; bases unmatched to any gene: 10. Germline CDR1 SGHAT, CDR2 FQNNGV. There are 16 residues in the CDR3. In DNA form, the CDR3 reads TGTGCCAGCAGCTCCGGTCGACTAGCGGGAGAGCTTGAGCAGTTCTTC. Amino acid sequence: CASSSGRLAGELEQFF.

This sequence joins TRBV6-5 and TRBJ1-2, with TRBD1 identical over 7 bases. The germline CDR1 and CDR2 sequences are MNHEY and SVGAGI. The CDR3 runs 14 residues. Losses at the gene ends were 6 bases for V and 4 bases for J; bases not matched to a gene: 8. The CDR3 nucleotides are TGTGCCAGCAGACGAGGACAGGTGGGCTATGGCTACACCTTC. Its protein is CASRRGQVGYGYTF.

The chain has TRBV11-2 and TRBJ2-7, with a weak D call TRBD2 (6 bases). This CDR3 contains 15 residues. Between the trimmed V and J ends, which lost 3 bases and 4 bases, there was a span of 16 bases. Per the germline V gene, CDR1 is SGHAT and CDR2 is FQNNGV. This chain's CDR3 is CASSFQGGTTYEQYF. For the CDR3, the DNA is TGTGCCAGCAGCTTCCAGGGAGGAACAACATACGAGCAGTACTTC.

This rearrangement joins TRBV4-2 to TRBJ2-1; unclear D gene. V lost 4 bases and J lost 10, with 8 bases in between. CDR1 is LGHNA, CDR2 YNFKEQ, per germline. The CDR3 is 11 amino acids. The CDR3 region has the DNA TGTGCCAGCAGCCCCGTCGTAGAGCAGTTCTTC. This sequence encodes CASSPVVEQFF.